In this sample, the clone carrying this TCR beta chain turned up a few times. No antigen is known for it. This record comes from a study of identical twins. Notes on the study in general: The study found excess low generation probability among twin-shared out-of-frame alpha sequences.

The ends were cut back, 2 bases at V and 1 base at J, with 15 bases in the middle. CDR1 and CDR2 (germline): SGHVS, FQNEAQ. The CDR3 loop spans 18 amino acids. A universal primer site came from template switching; cDNA carried unique molecular identifiers. MiXCR, run by TCRdb on the 5' RACE reads, gives a single entry per CDR3 protein. The profile shows under 400,000 distinct CDR3 sequences, approximately 8.8% of them singletons. The gene calls are TRBV7-8 and TRBJ2-6; D uncertain. Sequencing input: naive T cells sorted from blood. The clonotype was recovered from a woman aged 45-60 years in good health. The CDR3 is CASSLFPFGRSGANVLTF. In DNA, the CDR3 is TGTGCCAGCAGCTTATTCCCCTTTGGTCGTTCTGGGGCCAACGTCCTGACTTTC.